The TCR beta chain described here comes from a study of cytomegalovirus exposure and HLA in healthy donors. The study ran its PCR with 60 Vbeta and 13 Jbeta primers. Method: immunoSEQ multiplex PCR; TCRdb's copy keeps in-frame clones and lacks some. The sample carries about 100,000 clones, 74% recorded once. The CDR3 runs 13 residues. Germline loops: CDR1 SGHTA, CDR2 FQGTGA. Trimming left V 3 bases short and J 0 bases short, with 5 bases between. This receptor was taken from a woman between 40 and 55 years old in good health and CMV-seropositive. The genes are TRBV7-3 and TRBJ2-5; perhaps TRBD1 as D (5 bases). The sample consisted of PBMCs. The CDR3, as DNA: TGTGCCAGCAGCTTGGACAACCAAGAGACCCAGTACTTC. Translated, it gives CASSLDNQETQYF.